This TCR beta chain was documented in a study of control samples from healthy donors and cancer patients. The assay was immunoSEQ multiplex PCR, and TCRdb's table has in-frame clones only and misses some. This sample carries about 110,000 clones, approximately 84% of them seen once, and the ten largest clones take around 6.6%. Germline V lookup: CDR1 WNHNN, CDR2 SYGVQD (reference sequence). This CDR3 is built from 13 residues. V trimming: 8 bases; J trimming: 5 bases; junction bases outside the gene matches: 7. This TCR was recovered from a man in his late teens or twenties in good health. This chain uses TRBV10-1 with TRBJ2-5, with 8 positions matching TRBD1. Source material: blood. CDR3 region: CASQGQVGETQYF. The CDR3 nucleotides read TGCGCCAGCCAGGGACAGGTCGGGGAGACCCAGTACTTC.